This note documents a single T cell receptor (beta chain) sequence. Trimming stripped 0 bases from V and 2 bases from J, with 16 bases between. The V gene's germline CDR1 is GTSNPN and CDR2 SVGIG (reference sequence). This CDR3 contains 16 residues. The sample is drawn from a study of blood T cell repertoires in COVID-19. The method was immunoSEQ multiplex PCR; TCRdb's version includes in-frame clones alone and lacks a portion of them. The table includes 180,000 or so clones, around 91% detected once. The V gene is TRBV30, the J gene TRBJ1-1; a possible D gene is TRBD1 (6 bases). The sequence was collected from a man aged 50 to 60 with acute or convalescent COVID-19. The sample comprised peripheral blood. CDR3 in DNA: TGTGCCTGGAGTGTACTGGGCAGGGGCACCAACACTGAAGCTTTCTTT. It codes for CAWSVLGRGTNTEAFF.